These T cell receptor beta chains were read from a single sample in a study of T cell repertoires in cytomegalovirus infection. TCRdb called the reads again in MiXCR, with one record for every CDR3 protein. Of approximately 50,000 distinct CDR3 sequences in the sample, around 20% are singletons; the top ten hold under 75%. What these receptors recognize is not known. The specimen was CD8+ T cells from cultured PBMCs, collected from culture after CMV antigen stimulation. The receptor set was obtained from a human donor in good health (CMV status not recorded). Some clones in this sample may be carry-over from other donors' samples. The CDR3 runs from the conserved cysteine through the conserved F or W. Fields, in order: J gene, V gene, CDR3 protein.

TRBJ2-1,TRBV7-8,CASSLVVTHNEQFF
TRBJ1-1,TRBV7-9,CASSHGQGWMTEAFF
TRBJ2-7,TRBV4-3,CASSQDPSGKYEQYF
TRBJ1-1,TRBV4-3,CASSQAKDTEAFF
TRBJ2-1,TRBV7-3,CASIPAGNEQFF
TRBJ2-5,TRBV7-8,CASSLLGLAGEETQYF
TRBJ2-1,TRBV14,CASSRQAGGSSSYNEQFF
TRBJ2-1,TRBV7-2,CASSEMPGQGVDEQFF
TRBJ2-3,TRBV7-3,CASSLKGRSYLKADTQYF
TRBJ2-7,TRBV27,CASSPGTGASYEQYF
TRBJ2-5,TRBV25-1,CASSEGETQYF
TRBJ1-1,TRBV6-5,CASSRQPTGVNTEAFF
TRBJ2-1,TRBV7-2,CASSHRGGSSYNEQFF
TRBJ2-3,TRBV7-9,CASSPGGRVPDTQYF
TRBJ1-5,TRBV6-2/TRBV6-3,CASSPGANQPQHF
TRBJ2-7,TRBV15,CATRSGAGGSYEQYF
TRBJ2-5,TRBV18,CASSPLETQYF
TRBJ2-7,TRBV23-1,CASSHSTGPDYEQYF
TRBJ2-3,TRBV7-9,CASSSGGQGVTDTQYF
TRBJ2-7,TRBV7-2,CASSPKTGDLFPSSYEQYF
TRBJ2-1,TRBV11-2,CASSQAYGAAKGNEQFF
TRBJ1-2,TRBV10-3,CAINTGSSGRWDYGYTF
TRBJ2-5,TRBV28,CASSYLETQYF
TRBJ2-7,TRBV27,CASSPSPSLAEQYF
TRBJ1-2,TRBV7-8,CASSLVEDSAIYGYTF
TRBJ2-3,TRBV28,CASRGARRKPGTDTQYF
TRBJ2-1,TRBV19,CASKVSGPNEQFF
TRBJ1-2,TRBV5-7,CASSHTHPESLGVLNYGYTF
TRBJ1-2,TRBV9,CASSVGPGDYGYTF
TRBJ1-5,TRBV6-2/TRBV6-3,CASSYLGFDQPQHF
TRBJ2-1,TRBV12-3/TRBV12-4,CASSLLGEGQFF
TRBJ1-2,TRBV7-9,CASSSLINYGYTF
TRBJ1-3,TRBV2,CASKEGSWNTIYF
TRBJ1-5,TRBV7-6,CASSPLGGRGQPQHF
TRBJ2-1,TRBV12-3/TRBV12-4,CASSLSLNEQFF
TRBJ2-3,TRBV6-2/TRBV6-3,CASSYPPVGADTQYF
TRBJ2-1,TRBV7-8,CASSLAAGLAGAYEQFF
TRBJ2-2,TRBV7-6,CASSERPNTGELFF
TRBJ1-2,TRBV6-5,CASSYRGDEGYTF
TRBJ2-5,TRBV12-3/TRBV12-4,CASSLIQGLQETQYF
TRBJ2-5,TRBV6-2/TRBV6-3,CASSYPLAGGQETQYF
TRBJ2-4,TRBV12-3/TRBV12-4,CASSTGRGKNSQYF
TRBJ1-2,TRBV4-1,CASSQGPYGYTF
TRBJ2-1,TRBV9,CASSPRTGGGDEQFF
TRBJ2-1,TRBV6-2/TRBV6-3,CASSFIDVYNEQFF
TRBJ2-1,TRBV11-1,CASSPGTSGAEYNEQFF
TRBJ2-5,TRBV29-1,CSVEYTGIETQYF
TRBJ1-6,TRBV7-9,CASSLEQENSPLHF
TRBJ2-7,TRBV11-1,CASSLETPFSEQYF
TRBJ2-1,TRBV6-5,CASSYSGRAVEQFF
TRBJ2-5,TRBV6-2/TRBV6-3,CASSLGLAGGPRGTQYF
TRBJ1-5,TRBV7-8,CASTSTAGEHQPQHF
TRBJ2-2,TRBV11-2,CASNLWDRVTGELFF
TRBJ2-3,TRBV11-2,CASSFSPLSGPSADTGGDTQYF
TRBJ1-1,TRBV10-2,CASSTGGYTEAFF